These 17 T cell receptor beta chains were all obtained from the same sample, sequenced in a study of Ad26.COV2.S vaccination and SARS-CoV-2 variants. Only in-frame clones appear in the TCRdb table, and some are missing; sequencing was by immunoSEQ multiplex PCR. The repertoire holds roughly 450,000 clones, over 75% seen once, with over 9% in the top ten. Documented treatment: some 19 received Ad26.COV2.S at low or high dose, single or two shots; roughly five received placebo; per-sample allocation not given. Specimen acquisition occurred on day 63 following the initial vaccine or placebo injection. This sample comprised peripheral blood, obtained in a trial of Ad26.COV2.S vaccine versus placebo. These receptors were obtained from a person between 18 and 65 years old who received the Ad26.COV2.S COVID-19 vaccine or a placebo.

The chain couples TRBV27 to TRBJ1-2; 8 bases are shared with TRBD1. This CDR3 is 15 amino acids long. In germline, CDR1 is MNHEY, CDR2 SMNVEV (reference sequence). J lost 6 bases, V lost 4 bases, and 10 bases had no gene match. CDR3 loop: CASSSDRVFIDGYTF. In nucleotides, the CDR3 is TGTGCCAGCAGTTCGGACAGGGTTTTTATAGATGGCTACACCTTC.

V and J are TRBV11-2 and TRBJ2-7, with a possible D match to TRBD2 (6 bases). The length of the CDR3 is 16 residues. CDR1 and CDR2 from the germline V gene are SGHAT and FQNNGV. V was shortened by 2 bases and J by 1 base, with 15 bases between the two germline ends. The CDR3 sequence: CASSLSPSVGSYEQYF. Here the CDR3 DNA reads TGTGCCAGCAGCTTAAGCCCTAGCGTAGGATCCTACGAGCAGTACTTC.

J is TRBJ1-2 and V is TRBV7-6; D is uncertain. Deletions cut 8 bases from V and 9 bases from J, with 7 bases between. Germline loops: CDR1 SGHVS, CDR2 FNYEAQ. CDR3 length equals 9 residues. CDR3 nucleotide sequence: TGTGCCAGCCGGCGGAGCTACACCTTC. Translated: CASRRSYTF.

This chain joins TRBV6-2 or TRBV6-3 and TRBJ1-6; 8 bases map to TRBD1. Germline CDR1 MNHEY, CDR2 SVGEGT. The CDR3 sequence is 17 residues long. Unmatched junction bases numbered 8, after V lost 0 bases and J lost 7 bases. Here the CDR3 reads CASSYSTGEGRNSPLHF. CDR3 nucleotides: TGTGCCAGCAGTTACTCGACAGGGGAAGGGCGCAATTCACCCCTCCACTTT.

The genes are TRBV7-9 and TRBJ2-1; TRBD2 agrees at 13 bases. Germline CDR1 is SEHNR and CDR2 is FQNEAQ (reference sequence). This CDR3 has 16 amino acids. V was clipped by 7 bases and J by 5 bases; unmatched bases: 8. The CDR3 nucleotides read TGTGCCAGCACCCCAAAGGGACTAGCGGGAAACAATGAGCAGTTCTTC. Translation: CASTPKGLAGNNEQFF.

In nucleotides, the CDR3 is TGTGCCAGTAGTATGGTCGCGACAGGGGGCCTGGGGGAGCAGTACTTC. Protein product: CASSMVATGGLGEQYF. The V call is TRBV19, the J call TRBJ2-7, with 10 bases fitting TRBD1. CDR1 and CDR2 from the germline V gene are LNHDA and SQIVND (reference sequence). The V segment lost 3 bases and the J segment 7 bases; nucleotides outside the gene matches: 12. This CDR3 comprises 16 residues.

The chain recombines TRBV10-3 with TRBJ1-2; 7 bases are a match to TRBD1. Per the germline V gene, CDR1 is ENHRY and CDR2 is SYGVKD. V shed 0 bases, J shed 8 bases, and the junction held 6 bases outside the gene matches. The CDR3 consists of 14 residues. The CDR3 sequence: CAISESAGGKGYTF. The CDR3 region has the DNA TGTGCCATCAGTGAGTCTGCAGGGGGAAAAGGCTACACCTTC.

The V gene is TRBV28, the J gene TRBJ1-2; D is unresolved. Germline assignment: CDR1 MDHEN and CDR2 SYDVKM. Between the trimmed V and J ends, which lost 2 bases and 7 bases, there was a span of 14 bases. CDR3 length: 14 amino acids. The CDR3 nucleotides read TGTGCCAGCAGTTTAGGTGACGGGTACTCTGGCTACACCTTC. Its protein is CASSLGDGYSGYTF.

This sequence joins TRBV3-1 (or the pseudogene TRBV3-2) and TRBJ2-7, with D hard to call. Trimming took 0 bases from V and 2 from J, leaving 14 bases between them. This CDR3 is 16 amino acids long. CDR1 is LGHDT and CDR2 is YNNKEL in the germline V gene (reference sequence). This CDR3 reads CASSQDGRSFTYEQYF. Written as DNA, the CDR3 is TGTGCCAGCAGCCAAGATGGTCGGAGCTTCACCTACGAGCAGTACTTC.

V gene TRBV5-1 combines with J gene TRBJ2-3; 7 nucleotides agree with TRBD2. The CDR3 contains 13 residues. The junction had 3 bases not matched to a gene; V was cut back by 4 bases and J by 4 bases. The germline CDR1 and CDR2 sequences are SGHRS and YFSETQ. The CDR3 region has the DNA TGCGCCAGCAGCCTGGGGGGGGCAGATACGCAGTATTTT. Translation gives CASSLGGADTQYF.

The gene calls are TRBV19 and TRBJ2-3, with D possibly matching TRBD2 (5 bases). Trimming shortened V by 7 bases and J by 1 base, and 12 bases separated the two germline ends. Germline CDR1 LNHDA, CDR2 SQIVND (reference sequence). The CDR3 is 14 residues long. The chain's CDR3 is CASTGERGTDTQYF. CDR3 nucleotide sequence: TGTGCCAGTACCGGGGAAAGGGGCACAGATACGCAGTATTTT.

Details on this clone: Other DNA sequences within the sample encode an identical CDR3. The J gene is TRBJ1-5, the V gene TRBV2; weak D call: TRBD1 (5 bases). Looked up from germline, CDR1 is SNHLY and CDR2 is FYNNEI. The CDR3 sequence is 14 residues long. With 3 bases removed from V and 4 bases from J, the gap between germline ends came to 10 bases. In DNA form, the CDR3 reads TGTGCCAGCAGTGAGGGTCAGGGAAATCAGCCCCAGCATTTT. This sequence encodes CASSEGQGNQPQHF.

The rearrangement links TRBV7-9 to TRBJ2-7, with D possibly TRBD1 on 6 matching bases. Trimming pared 5 bases from V and 4 bases from J, leaving 18 bases between. Germline V gene sequence: CDR1 SEHNR, CDR2 FQNEAQ (reference sequence). The CDR3 length is 15 residues. CDR3 nucleotides: TGTGCCAGCAGCCGAACCCGGGACACCATTTACGAGCAGTACTTC. This translates into CASSRTRDTIYEQYF.

The rearrangement uses TRBV5-6 and TRBJ1-2; D is uncertain. The CDR3 consists of 13 residues. Deletions cut 1 base from V and 8 bases from J, with 12 bases between. Germline V gene data show CDR1 as SGHDT and CDR2 as YYEEEE. CDR3 DNA sequence: TGTGCCAGCAGCTTGATCAACGGGCAGGGCTACACCTTC. This sequence encodes CASSLINGQGYTF.

This chain joins TRBV6-5 and TRBJ2-1, with TRBD1 as a possible D gene (6 bases). CDR3 size: 16 residues. From germline, CDR1 is MNHEY and CDR2 SVGAGI. Trimming took 2 bases from V and 1 from J, leaving 12 bases between them. Written as DNA, the CDR3 is TGTGCCAGCAGTTACCCGGGACAAACTTCCTACAATGAGCAGTTCTTC. The encoded protein is CASSYPGQTSYNEQFF.

The chain combines TRBV5-1 with TRBJ2-4, with D unclear. The V end was cut by 0 bases, the J end by 15 bases, with 22 bases between. The CDR3 is made up of 15 amino acids. Germline CDR1 is SGHRS and CDR2 is YFSETQ. CDR3 sequence (DNA): TGCGCCAGCAGCTTGGACAGTGCCCCCGTCGACCCTACGTACTTC. Translating it yields CASSLDSAPVDPTYF.

The V and J genes are TRBV12-3 or TRBV12-4 and TRBJ2-1, with no clear D. The V and J ends lost 2 bases and 2 bases respectively, with 4 bases between them. The CDR3 covers 13 residues. The CDR3 region has the DNA TGTGCCAGCAGTTTAAGCGCCTACAATGAGCAGTTCTTC. Translating gives CASSLSAYNEQFF.